Included here is one TCR beta chain sequence, with context. A much larger clone lies a single base off, so this may be a read error. iRepertoire HTBI primers and Arm-PCR of CDR3 regions built TCR beta libraries. One entry per CDR3 protein, called by TCRdb with MiXCR from the multiplex PCR reads. The table shows 530,000 or so distinct CDR3 sequences, with about 14% occurring only once. The sample comes from a study of regulatory T cells in long-lasting Graves disease. Turning to the study itself: Antithyroid drug intake by newly diagnosed Graves' patients had lasted under 3 months.

Specified time point: newly diagnosed GD, antithyroid drugs for less than 3 months. There was RNA extracted from PBMCs, and the TCR library was made from it. The CDR3 runs to 13 residues. With 8 bases removed from V and 6 bases from J, the gap between germline ends came to 16 bases. Germline V gene data show CDR1 as SGHDN and CDR2 as FVKESK. The sample was also linked to a second study, of T cells in Graves' hyperthyroidism and ophthalmopathy.

J is TRBJ1-1 and V is TRBV14; D unresolved. This clonotype was obtained from a man aged 25-40 years with Graves disease. The starting material was peripheral blood mononuclear cells (PBMCs), obtained at new diagnosis, from a patient treated with antithyroid drugs. CDR3 in amino acids: CASLASGMAEAFF. CDR3 sequence (DNA): TGTGCCAGCTTAGCCTCCGGCATGGCTGAAGCTTTCTTT.